This TCR beta chain was sequenced for a study of cytomegalovirus exposure and HLA in healthy donors (dated by TCRdb to between 2016 and 2019). Study-level background: According to a later analysis, one platform produced both the 120 validation repertoires and the 700 or so repertoires of the first cohort. To predict cytomegalovirus infection status, the study combined high-throughput TCR immunosequencing, statistical association of individual TCRs with disease status, and machine learning. The study was designed to test whether signatures of past pathogen exposure could be identified by cataloging public T cell receptors. Besides the first cohort of around 670 subjects, a separate validation cohort made up of 120 different subjects was used. Paper-wide results and their limitations: In the study, around 150 TCR beta chains were listed as associated with cytomegalovirus. Most TCR sequences were seen in very few donors, while some public TCRs were found in many individuals. A later analysis lacked HLA typing for the validation cohort, so it scored co-occurrence in that cohort across all 110 or so repertoires. Cytomegalovirus status was reported to be diagnosed by the classifier with high specificity and sensitivity in both the original and validation cohorts. Of the cluster scores, 85% to 95% were above 0 in a later analysis, which found that TCRs clustered in the first cohort also tended to co-occur in the 120 validation repertoires. The authors suggested that the approach could potentially be generalized to other disease states and immunological phenotypes. In vitro tests confirmed that a few of the cytomegalovirus-associated TCR beta chains recognize cytomegalovirus antigens.

The library was prepared using the immunoSEQ multiplex PCR assay. Under the source paper's analysis protocol: To diagnose cytomegalovirus status from the catalog of TCR beta chain sequences, a statistical classification framework was built. TCRdb limited this immuneACCESS table to in-frame rearrangements with V and J called. A share of clones is missing; checked studies link under half to unresolved V genes, and the rest is unexplained. V and J calls and clone size are as listed in that table; D and trimming were resolved from the DNA. This sample holds fewer than 130,000 clones; roughly 90% were observed only once. Of the sample, more than 1.4% falls within the top ten clones. Donors formed part of the validation cohort, which comprised about 130 subjects and was distinct from the first cohort of 666 subjects. The germline V and J ends show losses of 4 bases and 4 bases respectively, and no gene match explains 11 bases of the junction. The CDR3 measures 16 amino acids from cysteine to phenylalanine. Here the CDR3 DNA is all that survives: 48 bases in frame from base 1. The germline V gene yields SGHRS for CDR1 and YFSETQ for CDR2.

The table lists this clone with a few counts. Its cognate antigen has yet to be identified. No qualities accompany the bases; no much larger clone lies one base away. The sequence was collected from a woman aged 25-40 years in good health and CMV-seropositive. Material: PBMCs. This chain joins TRBV5-1 to TRBJ2-1, with 7 middle bases fitting TRBD2. The nucleotide sequence is given as TGCGCCAGCAGCCCGGGGGGTAACCTATTATACAATGAGCAGTTCTTC. The encoded protein is CASSPGGNLLYNEQFF.